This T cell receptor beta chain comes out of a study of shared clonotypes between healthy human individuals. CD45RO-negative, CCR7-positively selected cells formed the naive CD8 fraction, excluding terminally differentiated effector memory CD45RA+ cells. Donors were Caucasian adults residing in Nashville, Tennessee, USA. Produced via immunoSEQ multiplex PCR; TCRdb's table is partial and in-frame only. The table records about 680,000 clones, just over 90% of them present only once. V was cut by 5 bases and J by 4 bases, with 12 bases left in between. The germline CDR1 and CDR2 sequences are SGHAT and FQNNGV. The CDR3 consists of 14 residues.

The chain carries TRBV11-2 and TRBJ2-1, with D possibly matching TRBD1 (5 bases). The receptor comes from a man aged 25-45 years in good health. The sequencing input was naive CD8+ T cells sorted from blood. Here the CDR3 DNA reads TGTGCCAGCAGCCCCCCCGACAGTTACAATGAGCAGTTCTTC. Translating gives CASSPPDSYNEQFF.